A selection of T cell receptor beta chains follows, all from one sample in a study of vaccination effects on CD4 cells after COVID-19. No antigen has been assigned to these receptors. Sequencing was performed with immunoSEQ multiplex PCR; in TCRdb, only in-frame clones are kept and a portion is missing. The sample shows tens of thousands of clones, about three quarters of them seen only once. The source material was CD4+ T cells from PBMCs cultured with HCoV-NL63 spike peptides, sampled before COVID-19 vaccination. These receptors were collected from a human donor who had a prior SARS-CoV-2 infection. Both conserved end residues are part of each CDR3. A D gene is named only where the DNA matches it firmly. Clone size is not always given. Where it is, it says once, few, many or a class for expanded clones.

cdr3_length: 14; d_call: TRBD1; clone_size: -; j_call: TRBJ1-2; v_call: TRBV5-1; cdr3_aa: CASSLGQGSSGYTF; cdr3_nt: TGCGCCAGCAGCCTGGGACAGGGGAGTTCTGGCTACACCTTC
cdr3_length: 14; d_call: -; clone_size: few; j_call: TRBJ2-6; v_call: TRBV18; cdr3_aa: CASSQGPGANVLTF; cdr3_nt: TGTGCCAGCTCACAGGGGCCAGGGGCCAACGTCCTGACTTTC
cdr3_length: 15; d_call: -; clone_size: -; j_call: TRBJ1-2; v_call: TRBV7-8; cdr3_aa: CASSLAGASYYGYTF; cdr3_nt: TGTGCCAGCAGCTTGGCGGGGGCGAGTTACTATGGCTACACCTTC
cdr3_length: 12; d_call: -; clone_size: -; j_call: TRBJ1-3; v_call: TRBV7-9; cdr3_aa: CASSRGRNTIYF; cdr3_nt: TGTGCCAGCAGCCGCGGTAGGAACACCATATATTTT
cdr3_length: 15; d_call: -; clone_size: -; j_call: TRBJ2-3; v_call: TRBV7-7; cdr3_aa: CASSLGHPPADTQYF; cdr3_nt: TGTGCTAGCAGCTTAGGGCACCCTCCAGCAGATACGCAGTATTTT
cdr3_length: 15; d_call: -; clone_size: -; j_call: TRBJ2-7; v_call: TRBV5-1; cdr3_aa: CASSPDTEVAYEQYF; cdr3_nt: TGCGCCAGCAGCCCGGACACGGAGGTCGCCTACGAGCAGTACTTC
cdr3_length: 13; d_call: -; clone_size: few; j_call: TRBJ1-6; v_call: TRBV2; cdr3_aa: CASSGRSDSPLHF; cdr3_nt: TGTGCCAGCAGTGGACGGTCAGATTCACCCCTCCACTTT
cdr3_length: 13; d_call: -; clone_size: -; j_call: TRBJ2-3; v_call: TRBV7-9; cdr3_aa: CASSLFGVDTQYF; cdr3_nt: TGTGCCAGCAGCTTATTCGGGGTTGATACGCAGTATTTT
cdr3_length: 15; d_call: TRBD2; clone_size: -; j_call: TRBJ2-7; v_call: TRBV9; cdr3_aa: CASSISGVPTYEQYF; cdr3_nt: TGTGCCAGCAGTATTAGCGGGGTCCCCACCTACGAGCAGTACTTC
cdr3_length: 13; d_call: TRBD1; clone_size: -; j_call: TRBJ2-7; v_call: TRBV15; cdr3_aa: CATSRASAGGIYF; cdr3_nt: TGTGCCACCAGCAGAGCCTCAGCAGGGGGCATCTACTTC
cdr3_length: 14; d_call: TRBD2; clone_size: -; j_call: TRBJ2-7; v_call: TRBV5-1; cdr3_aa: CASSLSGNVYEQYF; cdr3_nt: TGCGCCAGCAGCTTAAGCGGGAACGTCTACGAGCAGTACTTC
cdr3_length: 14; d_call: -; clone_size: -; j_call: TRBJ1-2; v_call: TRBV7-9; cdr3_aa: CASSLAGWEYGYTF; cdr3_nt: TGTGCCAGCAGCTTAGCGGGGTGGGAATATGGCTACACCTTC
cdr3_length: 14; d_call: TRBD1; clone_size: -; j_call: TRBJ1-3; v_call: TRBV2; cdr3_aa: CASSLQGPGNTIYF; cdr3_nt: TGTGCCAGCAGTTTACAGGGGCCGGGAAACACCATATATTTT
cdr3_length: 16; d_call: -; clone_size: few; j_call: TRBJ2-1; v_call: TRBV4-1; cdr3_aa: CASSQVSVGGYNEQFF; cdr3_nt: TGCGCCAGCAGCCAAGTCTCAGTTGGGGGCTACAATGAGCAGTTCTTC
cdr3_length: 15; d_call: -; clone_size: few; j_call: TRBJ2-2; v_call: TRBV5-4; cdr3_aa: CASRVVGVVTGELFF; cdr3_nt: TGTGCCAGCCGGGTTGTCGGGGTTGTCACCGGGGAGCTGTTTTTT
cdr3_length: 14; d_call: TRBD2; clone_size: -; j_call: TRBJ2-5; v_call: TRBV6-5; cdr3_aa: CASRSSGSWETQYF; cdr3_nt: TGTGCCAGCAGATCTAGCGGGAGTTGGGAGACCCAGTACTTC
cdr3_length: 18; d_call: -; clone_size: once; j_call: TRBJ2-3; v_call: TRBV7-3; cdr3_aa: CASSLTIRGAPGADTQYF; cdr3_nt: TGTGCCAGCAGCTTAACGATCAGGGGGGCGCCGGGCGCAGATACGCAGTATTTT
cdr3_length: 14; d_call: TRBD2; clone_size: -; j_call: TRBJ2-7; v_call: TRBV6-1; cdr3_aa: CASSESGGLYEQYF; cdr3_nt: TGTGCCAGCAGTGAAAGCGGGGGACTCTACGAGCAGTACTTC
cdr3_length: 15; d_call: -; clone_size: large; j_call: TRBJ2-3; v_call: TRBV11-2; cdr3_aa: CASSFSGIGTDTQYF; cdr3_nt: TGTGCCAGCAGCTTTTCGGGGATAGGGACAGATACGCAGTATTTT
cdr3_length: 13; d_call: -; clone_size: -; j_call: TRBJ2-1; v_call: TRBV4-2; cdr3_aa: CASSQDGADGQFF; cdr3_nt: TGTGCCAGCAGCCAAGACGGGGCGGACGGGCAGTTCTTC
cdr3_length: 15; d_call: TRBD1; clone_size: -; j_call: TRBJ2-7; v_call: TRBV5-4; cdr3_aa: CASSPGGTGIYEQYF; cdr3_nt: TGTGCCAGCAGCCCGGGCGGGACAGGGATCTACGAGCAGTACTTC
cdr3_length: 14; d_call: -; clone_size: once; j_call: TRBJ1-1; v_call: TRBV9; cdr3_aa: CASSVVEGDTEAFF; cdr3_nt: TGTGCCAGCAGCGTAGTAGAAGGGGACACTGAAGCTTTCTTT
cdr3_length: 14; d_call: -; clone_size: -; j_call: TRBJ1-6; v_call: TRBV5-6; cdr3_aa: CASSLIFNNSPLHF; cdr3_nt: TGTGCCAGCAGCTTGATCTTCAATAATTCACCCCTCCACTTT
cdr3_length: 11; d_call: -; clone_size: -; j_call: TRBJ2-3; v_call: TRBV6-5; cdr3_aa: CASGGLDTQYF; cdr3_nt: TGTGCCAGCGGCGGGCTAGATACGCAGTATTTT
cdr3_length: 15; d_call: -; clone_size: -; j_call: TRBJ1-1; v_call: TRBV7-2; cdr3_aa: CASSSRVQGSREAFF; cdr3_nt: TGTGCCAGCAGCTCAAGAGTACAGGGTTCTAGGGAAGCTTTCTTT
cdr3_length: 14; d_call: -; clone_size: -; j_call: TRBJ2-7; v_call: TRBV4-3; cdr3_aa: CASSQEWASLEQYF; cdr3_nt: TGCGCCAGCAGCCAAGAGTGGGCTAGCCTAGAGCAGTACTTC
cdr3_length: 13; d_call: -; clone_size: -; j_call: TRBJ1-1; v_call: TRBV30; cdr3_aa: CAWEPSGSGQAFF; cdr3_nt: TGTGCCTGGGAGCCTTCCGGTAGCGGGCAAGCTTTCTTT
cdr3_length: 15; d_call: TRBD2; clone_size: -; j_call: TRBJ2-3; v_call: TRBV6-5; cdr3_aa: CASSPGLAIQDTQYF; cdr3_nt: TGTGCCAGCAGCCCGGGACTAGCAATCCAGGATACGCAGTATTTT
cdr3_length: 13; d_call: -; clone_size: -; j_call: TRBJ2-7; v_call: TRBV5-1; cdr3_aa: CASSHGDSYEQYF; cdr3_nt: TGCGCCAGCAGCCATGGGGACTCCTACGAGCAGTACTTC
cdr3_length: 13; d_call: -; clone_size: few; j_call: TRBJ2-2; v_call: TRBV28; cdr3_aa: CASSLSYTGELFF; cdr3_nt: TGTGCCAGCAGTTTATCTTACACCGGGGAGCTGTTTTTT
cdr3_length: 15; d_call: -; clone_size: -; j_call: TRBJ2-5; v_call: TRBV9; cdr3_aa: CASSVDPGDSETQYF; cdr3_nt: TGTGCCAGCAGCGTAGATCCGGGGGACTCGGAGACCCAGTACTTC
cdr3_length: 17; d_call: TRBD1; clone_size: -; j_call: TRBJ2-7; v_call: TRBV27; cdr3_aa: CASSLNHPGQGNYEQYF; cdr3_nt: TGTGCCAGCAGTCTAAACCACCCGGGACAGGGGAACTACGAGCAGTACTTC
cdr3_length: 16; d_call: TRBD2; clone_size: -; j_call: TRBJ2-1; v_call: TRBV24-1; cdr3_aa: CATASSGGIQVNEQFF; cdr3_nt: TGTGCCACCGCGTCTAGCGGGGGCATTCAAGTCAATGAGCAGTTCTTC
cdr3_length: 15; d_call: TRBD1; clone_size: -; j_call: TRBJ1-1; v_call: TRBV4-3; cdr3_aa: CASSQGTGLNPEAFF; cdr3_nt: TGCGCCAGCAGCCAGGGGACAGGGTTGAACCCTGAAGCTTTCTTT
cdr3_length: 17; d_call: TRBD2; clone_size: -; j_call: TRBJ2-1; v_call: TRBV19; cdr3_aa: CASIGTSGGSSYNEQFF; cdr3_nt: TGTGCCAGCATTGGGACTAGCGGGGGGAGCTCCTACAATGAGCAGTTCTTC
cdr3_length: 14; d_call: -; clone_size: -; j_call: TRBJ2-7; v_call: TRBV5-4; cdr3_aa: CASSSGQVLGEQYF; cdr3_nt: TGTGCCAGCAGCTCAGGACAAGTCCTCGGCGAGCAGTACTTC
cdr3_length: 14; d_call: -; clone_size: -; j_call: TRBJ2-2; v_call: TRBV12-5; cdr3_aa: CASVSDGNTGELFF; cdr3_nt: TGTGCTAGTGTTTCAGACGGGAACACCGGGGAGCTGTTTTTT
cdr3_length: 15; d_call: -; clone_size: -; j_call: TRBJ2-7; v_call: TRBV7-2; cdr3_aa: CASSLAGTASYEQYF; cdr3_nt: TGTGCCAGCAGCTTAGCGGGAACAGCCTCCTACGAGCAGTACTTC
cdr3_length: 14; d_call: -; clone_size: -; j_call: TRBJ2-3; v_call: TRBV7-2; cdr3_aa: CASSFTAGTDTQYF; cdr3_nt: TGTGCCAGCAGCTTTACAGCGGGCACAGATACGCAGTATTTT
cdr3_length: 15; d_call: TRBD2; clone_size: few; j_call: TRBJ2-5; v_call: TRBV3-1/TRBV3-2; cdr3_aa: CASSPSGGAWETQYF; cdr3_nt: TGTGCCAGCAGCCCTAGCGGGGGGGCCTGGGAGACCCAGTACTTC
cdr3_length: 14; d_call: TRBD1; clone_size: -; j_call: TRBJ2-7; v_call: TRBV11-3; cdr3_aa: CASSPGTGPYEQYF; cdr3_nt: TGTGCCAGCAGCCCAGGGACAGGGCCCTACGAGCAGTACTTC
cdr3_length: 14; d_call: -; clone_size: -; j_call: TRBJ2-1; v_call: TRBV20-1; cdr3_aa: CSASLQWTGDKQFF; cdr3_nt: TGCAGTGCTAGTCTTCAGTGGACCGGGGATAAGCAGTTCTTC
cdr3_length: 14; d_call: -; clone_size: once; j_call: TRBJ2-7; v_call: TRBV10-3; cdr3_aa: CAISGGYSSYEQYF; cdr3_nt: TGTGCCATCAGTGGGGGCTATAGCTCCTACGAGCAGTACTTC
cdr3_length: 14; d_call: -; clone_size: -; j_call: TRBJ1-1; v_call: TRBV5-1; cdr3_aa: CASSLFLGNDEAFF; cdr3_nt: TGCGCCAGCAGCTTGTTTCTGGGGAACGATGAAGCTTTCTTT